The 21 T cell receptor beta chains listed next were all sequenced from one sample in a study of CD8 T cells in ankylosing spondylitis. Study results and caveats: Characteristic of ankylosing spondylitis blood, it appeared, was a TCR beta motif comprising about 8 highly homologous variants.

TCRdb independently ran MiXCR on the 5' RACE reads; one entry per CDR3 protein. The sample includes around 540,000 distinct CDR3 sequences, roughly 13% seen only once; the top ten take under 7.5%. These receptors lack a known antigen. Material: blood, either unsorted or a sorted T cell fraction (not recorded which). These receptors were collected from a male donor with ankylosing spondylitis.

The chain is built from TRBV3-1 and TRBJ2-4; 10 bases are a match to TRBD1. The germline V gene has CDR1 LGHDT and CDR2 YNNKEL (reference sequence). Losses at the gene ends were 1 base for V and 6 bases for J; bases not matched to a gene: 6. The CDR3 is 16 residues long. Written as DNA, the CDR3 is TGTGCCAGCAGCCAAGGACAGGGGGCTCTGGGAAACATTCAGTACTTC. Translated: CASSQGQGALGNIQYF.

The chain combines TRBV5-1 with TRBJ2-2, with TRBD2 identical over 10 bases. The CDR3 length is 16 residues. The germline gives CDR1 SGHRS, CDR2 YFSETQ. Trimming took 3 bases from V and 7 from J; bases not matched to a gene: 9. CDR3 residues: CASSSASGRAGGELFF. Written as DNA, the CDR3 is TGCGCCAGCAGCTCAGCCAGCGGGAGGGCCGGCGGGGAGCTGTTTTTT.

This clonotype was seen repeatedly, ten times or more. V and J are TRBV18 and TRBJ2-7; no clear D. The germline V and J ends were trimmed by 8 bases and 1 base, with 12 bases remaining between them. Germline V CDR1 and CDR2: KGHSH, LQKENI. The CDR3 consists of 13 residues. The CDR3 nucleotides are TGTGCCAGCAGCCCCGGACCGTCCTACGAGCAGTACGTC. This translates into CASSPGPSYEQYV.

This clonotype occurred a few times. This chain uses TRBV5-1 with TRBJ1-4, with TRBD1 identical over 7 bases. This CDR3 has 14 amino acids. Per germline, CDR1 SGHRS and CDR2 YFSETQ. V trimming: 0 bases; J trimming: 5 bases; junction bases outside the gene matches: 1. The CDR3 DNA is TGCGCCAGCAGCTTGGCCAGGGGGAATGAAAAACTGTTTTTT. This translates into CASSLARGNEKLFF.

The chain links TRBV5-1 to TRBJ2-7, with TRBD2 matching over 8 bases. Trimming removed 2 bases from V and 1 base from J; junction bases left unmatched: 8. Germline CDR1 is SGHRS and CDR2 is YFSETQ. The CDR3 contains 16 residues. CDR3 amino acids: CASSFRTSSRSYEQYF. DNA for the CDR3: TGCGCCAGCAGCTTCCGGACTAGCAGTCGTTCCTACGAGCAGTACTTC.

The chain couples TRBV20-1 to TRBJ2-1; 10 nucleotides agree with TRBD2. This CDR3 spans 16 amino acids. The V gene end was trimmed by 6 bases and the J gene end by 5 bases; junction bases not matched to a gene: 13. Germline lookup yields CDR1 DFQATT and CDR2 SNEGSKA (reference sequence). This CDR3 reads CSALHPGTSANNEQFF. CDR3 DNA: TGCAGTGCCCTTCACCCCGGGACTAGCGCTAACAATGAGCAGTTCTTC.

This clonotype was observed a handful of times. The chain links TRBV20-1 to TRBJ2-1, with 12 positions matching TRBD2. The CDR3 loop spans 17 amino acids. Germline lookup yields CDR1 DFQATT and CDR2 SNEGSKA (reference sequence). Unmatched junction bases numbered 8, after V lost 0 bases and J lost 5 bases. CDR3 in amino acids: CSARDPASGRANNEQFF. In nucleotides, the CDR3 is TGCAGTGCTAGAGATCCGGCTAGCGGGAGGGCCAACAATGAGCAGTTCTTC.

V gene TRBV6-4 combines with J gene TRBJ1-5; D gene unclear. The CDR3 is 14 amino acids. Germline V lookup: CDR1 MRHNA, CDR2 SNTAGT. Between the trimmed V and J ends, which lost 5 bases and 5 bases, there was a span of 13 bases. The CDR3: CASSRDMEDQPQHF. The CDR3 nucleotides are TGTGCCAGCAGTCGAGACATGGAGGATCAGCCCCAGCATTTT.

The chain uses TRBV5-1 and TRBJ2-7; TRBD2 matches at 7 bases. Germline CDR1 reads SGHRS; CDR2 reads YFSETQ. The CDR3 totals 15 residues. V was clipped by 0 bases and J by 6 bases; unmatched bases: 9. CDR3 protein: CASSLGTRAAGEQYF. The CDR3, as DNA: TGCGCCAGCAGCTTGGGGACTAGGGCAGCGGGCGAGCAGTACTTC.

This clonotype occurred a few times. The chain links TRBV7-9 to TRBJ2-1; 14 bases are shared with TRBD2. CDR1 and CDR2 (germline): SEHNR, FQNEAQ (reference sequence). This CDR3 has 16 residues. Trimming at V came to 6 bases and at J to 9 bases, leaving 10 bases not matched to a gene. CDR3 DNA: TGTGCCAGCAGGCCTCCGGGACTAGCGGGAGAGGGTGAGCAGTTCTTC. Its protein product is CASRPPGLAGEGEQFF.

The chain has TRBV28 and TRBJ1-5; D gene uncertain. Germline V gives CDR1 MDHEN, CDR2 SYDVKM. This CDR3 comprises 18 residues. V dropped 2 bases and J dropped 3 bases, with 20 bases sitting between them. The CDR3 coding sequence is TGTGCCAGCAGTTTACCCTCTTTCACTGGGTCTAACAATCAGCCCCAGCATTTT. Translation: CASSLPSFTGSNNQPQHF.

This clonotype was observed a handful of times. The rearrangement joins TRBV4-2 to TRBJ2-1; 13 bases map to TRBD2. Looked up from germline, CDR1 is LGHNA and CDR2 is YNFKEQ. After removal of 2 bases from V and 8 bases from J, the junction contained 6 bases not matched to a gene. The CDR3 is 16 residues long. CDR3 sequence (DNA): TGTGCCAGCAGCCAAACTAGCGGGAGGGCCGGCGATGAGCAGTTCTTC. Translating it yields CASSQTSGRAGDEQFF.

The chain carries TRBV19 and TRBJ1-6, with 8 positions matching TRBD1. Trimming cost V 6 bases and J 4 bases; bases outside gene matches: 11. The CDR3 is 17 amino acids. CDR1 and CDR2 from the germline V gene are LNHDA and SQIVND (reference sequence). The CDR3 here is CASSPLDRAPYNSPLHF. Here the CDR3 DNA reads TGTGCCAGTAGCCCTTTGGACAGGGCCCCTTATAATTCACCCCTCCACTTT.

In this sample, this clonotype turned up many times. The V and J genes are TRBV5-1 and TRBJ2-3; D is perhaps TRBD1 (7 bases). The CDR3 is 15 amino acids. V lost 4 bases and J 5 bases, leaving 17 bases between the germline ends. Germline loops: CDR1 SGHRS, CDR2 YFSETQ. The CDR3, as DNA: TGCGCCAGCAGCCTTTGGAGGGGGCCTGGAGATACGCAGTATTTT. Translating it yields CASSLWRGPGDTQYF.

The chain joins TRBV2 to TRBJ1-2; no reliable D call. The CDR3 loop spans 12 amino acids. The V and J ends lost 2 bases and 4 bases respectively, with 5 bases between them. Germline CDR1 SNHLY, CDR2 FYNNEI. Written as DNA, the CDR3 is TGTGCCAGCAGTGAAAACCTCTATGGCTACACCTTC. It is translated as CASSENLYGYTF.

This clonotype was observed at least ten times. The rearrangement links TRBV5-1 to TRBJ2-2; 9 bases line up with TRBD1. This CDR3 spans 14 amino acids. The J segment lost 5 bases and the V segment lost 4 bases, leaving 3 bases of the junction unmatched. Germline values: CDR1 SGHRS, CDR2 YFSETQ. CDR3 sequence reads: CASSLGTGTGELFF. In nucleotides, the CDR3 is TGCGCCAGCAGCCTAGGGACAGGGACCGGGGAGCTGTTTTTT. Supplemented by reference TRBV5-1 and TRBJ2-2, the full variable domain reads KAGVTQTPRYLIKTRGQQVTLSCSPISGHRSVSWYQQTPGQGLQFLFEYFSETQRNKGNFPGRFSGRQFSNSRSEMNVSTLELGDSALYLCASSLGTGTGELFFGEGSRLTVL.

CDR3 DNA sequence: TGTGCCAGCAGTTTATTGGAGGGCGGAAGCTATGGCTACACCTTC. This encodes CASSLLEGGSYGYTF. This chain connects TRBV12-3 or TRBV12-4 to TRBJ1-2; no reliable D call. This CDR3 contains 15 residues. The germline V and J ends were trimmed by 2 bases and 4 bases, with 14 bases remaining between them.

This clonotype showed up many times. This sequence joins TRBV12-3 or TRBV12-4 and TRBJ2-2; 8 nucleotides line up with TRBD1. The CDR3 has 14 residues. The trim removed 6 bases at V and 4 bases at J, leaving 4 bases unmatched. The CDR3 sequence is CASRRQGSTGELFF. The CDR3 DNA reads TGTGCCAGCAGACGACAGGGGAGCACCGGGGAGCTGTTTTTT.

The chain couples TRBV12-3 or TRBV12-4 to TRBJ2-2; 10 bases fit TRBD1. V lost 4 bases and J lost 3; bases outside the gene matches: 5. The CDR3 is 16 amino acids. In DNA, the CDR3 is TGTGCCAGCAGTTCAAGACAGGGGGCGGACACCGGGGAGCTGTTTTTT. As protein: CASSSRQGADTGELFF.

This clonotype has just a few counts. The rearrangement uses TRBV4-2 and TRBJ2-2, with D perhaps given as TRBD1 or TRBD2 (5 bases each). Between the trimmed V and J ends, which lost 1 base and 0 bases, there was a span of 15 bases. The CDR3 is made up of 18 amino acids. Per the germline V gene, CDR1 is LGHNA and CDR2 is YNFKEQ. The DNA for the CDR3 is TGTGCCAGCAGCCAAGGGCTCGGGGCGGAAGCGAACACCGGGGAGCTGTTTTTT. This encodes CASSQGLGAEANTGELFF.

The chain recombines TRBV4-1 with TRBJ2-5, with TRBD2 matching 12 bases. Losses at the gene ends were 4 bases for V and 1 base for J; bases not matched to a gene: 7. This CDR3 has 17 amino acids. The germline CDR1 and CDR2 sequences are MGHRA and YSYEKL. DNA for the CDR3: TGCGCCAGCAGCCGAACCGGGACTAGCGGGCCCCAAGAGACCCAGTACTTC. This translates into CASSRTGTSGPQETQYF.